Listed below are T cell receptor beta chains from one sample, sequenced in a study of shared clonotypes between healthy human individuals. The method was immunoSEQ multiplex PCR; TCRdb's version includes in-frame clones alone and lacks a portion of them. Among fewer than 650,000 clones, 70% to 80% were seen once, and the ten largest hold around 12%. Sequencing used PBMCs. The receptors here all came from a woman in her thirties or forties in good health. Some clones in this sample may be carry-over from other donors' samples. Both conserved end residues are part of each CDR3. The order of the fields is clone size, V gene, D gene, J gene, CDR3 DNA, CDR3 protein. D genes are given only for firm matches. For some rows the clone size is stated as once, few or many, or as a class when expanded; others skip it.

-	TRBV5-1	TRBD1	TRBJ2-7	TGCGCCAGCAGCATCCAGACAGGGGTCGAGCAGTACTTC	CASSIQTGVEQYF
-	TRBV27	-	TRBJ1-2	TGTGCCAGCAGTTTAATGGCAGGGGATCGTGGCTACACCTTC	CASSLMAGDRGYTF
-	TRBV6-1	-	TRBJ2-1	TGTGCCAGCCAGGTTACTTCCCTGAATGAGCAGTTCTTC	CASQVTSLNEQFF
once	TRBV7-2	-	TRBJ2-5	TGTGTCAGCAGCAGGGACAGCGGGGAGACCCAGTACTTC	CVSSRDSGETQYF
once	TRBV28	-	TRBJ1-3	TGTGCCAGCAGTTTACCGACTGGAAACACCATATATTTT	CASSLPTGNTIYF
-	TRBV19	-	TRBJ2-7	TGTGCCAGTAGTACCTCGGGCTACGAGCAGTACTTC	CASSTSGYEQYF
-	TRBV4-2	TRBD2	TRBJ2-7	TGTGCCAGCAGCCAAGCAGGGACTAGCGGCACCTACGAGCAGTACTTC	CASSQAGTSGTYEQYF
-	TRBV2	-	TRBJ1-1	TGTGCCAGCAAGGAGGGTACGAACACTGAAGCTTTCTTT	CASKEGTNTEAFF
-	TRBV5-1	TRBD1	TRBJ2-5	TGCGCCAGCAGCTACGGACAGGTTCAAGAGACCCAGTACTTC	CASSYGQVQETQYF
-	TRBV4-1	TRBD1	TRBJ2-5	TGCGCCAGCAGCTTGATCCTACCGGGACAGGGGGCGGGAGAGACCCAGTACTTC	CASSLILPGQGAGETQYF
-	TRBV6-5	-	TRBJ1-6	TGTGCCAGCAGTAAAACACCGGGACGTTATTCACCCCTCCACTTT	CASSKTPGRYSPLHF
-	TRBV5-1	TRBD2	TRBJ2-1	TGCGCCAGCAGCCCGGGACTAGCGGGAGAGAATGAGCAGTTCTTC	CASSPGLAGENEQFF
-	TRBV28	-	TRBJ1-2	TGTGCCAGCAGACAGACGGCCACCCGGTCTGGCTACACCTTC	CASRQTATRSGYTF
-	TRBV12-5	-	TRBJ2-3	TGTGCTAGTGGGACAGGTAGCACAGATACGCAGTATTTT	CASGTGSTDTQYF
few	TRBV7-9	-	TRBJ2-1	TGTGCCAGCAGCTTAATACTAATGTCCTACAATGAGCAGTTCTTC	CASSLILMSYNEQFF
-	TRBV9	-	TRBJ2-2	TGTGCCAGCACCCACAGGGGGGGGAACACCGGGGAGCTGTTTTTT	CASTHRGGNTGELFF
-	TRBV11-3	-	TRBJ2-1	TGTGCCAGCAGCCCACGTGAGCGAGGATCCTACAATGAGCAGTTCTTC	CASSPRERGSYNEQFF
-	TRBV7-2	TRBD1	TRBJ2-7	TGTGCCAGCAGCCGGCGACAGGGGTCGTACGAGCAGTACTTC	CASSRRQGSYEQYF
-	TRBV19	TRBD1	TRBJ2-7	TGTGCCAGTAGTATTGGTACAGGGGACGAGCAGTACTTC	CASSIGTGDEQYF
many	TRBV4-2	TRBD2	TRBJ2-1	TGTGCCAGCAGCCCTTGGACTAGCGGGAGGGGGAATGAGCAGTTCTTC	CASSPWTSGRGNEQFF
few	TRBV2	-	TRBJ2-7	TGTGCCAGCAGTGAAGCACGACCTTACGGACAGCCCTACGAGCAGTACTTC	CASSEARPYGQPYEQYF
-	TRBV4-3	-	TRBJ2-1	TGCGCCAGCAGCCAAGAAGGGAGACCGTACAATGAGCAGTTCTTC	CASSQEGRPYNEQFF
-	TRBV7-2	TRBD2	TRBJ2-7	TGTGCCAGCAGCCTAAGTCTAGCGGGAGGTTCCTACGAGCAGTACTTC	CASSLSLAGGSYEQYF
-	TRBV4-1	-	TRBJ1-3	TGCGCCAGCAGCCAAATATGGACAGTCTCTGGAAACACCATATATTTT	CASSQIWTVSGNTIYF
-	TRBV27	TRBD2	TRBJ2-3	TGTGCCAGCAGGCGGGCCGGGGGGACAGATACGCAGTATTTT	CASRRAGGTDTQYF
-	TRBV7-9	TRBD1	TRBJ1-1	TGTGCCAGCAGCAGGGGGCGAGGCGGCACTGAAGCTTTCTTT	CASSRGRGGTEAFF
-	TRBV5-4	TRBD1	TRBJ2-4	TGTGCCAGCAGCTTGGGAGGGGGCACGAGCATAGCCAAAAACATTCAGTACTTC	CASSLGGGTSIAKNIQYF
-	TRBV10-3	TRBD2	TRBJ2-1	TGTGCCATCAGACCGACTAGCGGGACATACAATGAGCAGTTCTTC	CAIRPTSGTYNEQFF